Listed here are 28 T cell receptor beta chains from one sample, sequenced in a study of beta chain features in type 1 diabetes. TCRB transcripts that were expressed got sequenced, as all of the isolated RNA had been reverse transcribed. Measured with immunoSEQ multiplex PCR; TCRdb has only the in-frame clones, and not every one. The top ten clones hold 0.019% of a sample with approximately 380,000 clones, about 15% of them seen once. Sequenced material: naive CD4+ T cells from blood. The receptor set was obtained from a woman between 18 and 30 years old in good health.

CDR3 sequence (DNA): TGTGCCAGCAGCCCCCAGGTGGGAGAGGACGAGCAGTACTTC. The encoded protein is CASSPQVGEDEQYF. The genes are TRBV28 and TRBJ2-7; possible D gene TRBD2, 5 bases. This CDR3 region has 14 residues. V lost 6 bases to trimming and J lost 5 bases, with 17 bases between them. Germline CDR1 reads MDHEN; CDR2 reads SYDVKM.

The rearrangement links TRBV6-5 to TRBJ2-1, with D perhaps TRBD1 (6 bases). The CDR3 extends over 13 amino acids. Germline V gene lookup returns CDR1 MNHEY and CDR2 SVGAGI. Trimming left V 9 bases short and J 4 bases short, with 13 bases between. This chain's CDR3 is CASRGFRYNEQFF. The CDR3 nucleotides are TGTGCCAGTAGGGGGTTTCGGTACAATGAGCAGTTCTTC.

This clone was picked up a small number of times. Additional DNA sequences in this sample encode the identical CDR3. The V and J genes are TRBV30 and TRBJ1-1; D uncertain. Germline assignment: CDR1 GTSNPN and CDR2 SVGIG (reference sequence). Trimming cost V 5 bases and J 0 bases, with 10 bases left between them. The CDR3 extends over 13 amino acids. CDR3 bases: TGTGCCTGGTCAAGGGAGCTGAACACTGAAGCTTTCTTT. It codes for CAWSRELNTEAFF.

This clone has more than one count but fewer than ten. The J gene is TRBJ2-3, the V gene TRBV30, with 8 bases identical to TRBD2. Losses at the gene ends were 0 bases for V and 0 bases for J; bases not matched to a gene: 2. The CDR3 loop spans 15 amino acids. Germline V gives CDR1 GTSNPN, CDR2 SVGIG (reference sequence). The CDR3 region is CAWSVTGGSTDTQYF. CDR3 bases: TGTGCCTGGAGTGTTACGGGAGGGAGCACAGATACGCAGTATTTT.

This chain links TRBV30 with TRBJ2-2; weak D call: TRBD2 (6 bases). Trimming removed 3 bases from V and 0 bases from J, with 8 bases in between. Per the germline V gene, CDR1 is GTSNPN and CDR2 is SVGIG (reference sequence). The CDR3 is made up of 14 amino acids. The CDR3 region is CAWRRGPNTGELFF. The CDR3 DNA reads TGTGCCTGGAGGCGGGGACCGAACACCGGGGAGCTGTTTTTT.

A note on this clone: The sample holds other DNA sequences that translate to the same CDR3. V usage is TRBV20-1 and J usage is TRBJ2-1; D call uncertain. Trimming removed 7 bases from V and 6 bases from J, with 7 bases in between. The CDR3 covers 10 residues. Germline-derived CDR1 and CDR2 are DFQATT and SNEGSKA (reference sequence). The CDR3 DNA sequence: TGCAGTGGCGGAAGCAATGAGCAGTTCTTC. It yields the protein CSGGSNEQFF.

This clone has only a few counts. The chain is built from TRBV19 and TRBJ1-1, with 7 bases aligning to TRBD1. The germline CDR1 and CDR2 sequences are LNHDA and SQIVND (reference sequence). The CDR3 extends over 13 amino acids. The trim removed 6 bases at V and 1 base at J, leaving 2 bases unmatched. In DNA form, the CDR3 reads TGTGCCAGTAGCGGACAGGAGAACACTGAAGCTTTCTTT. Its translation: CASSGQENTEAFF.

This clone has more than one count but fewer than ten. This chain uses TRBV9 with TRBJ1-2; D is unresolved. The CDR3 has 15 residues. In germline, CDR1 is SGDLS, CDR2 YYNGEE. V gave up 1 base and J gave up 0 bases, with 10 bases separating them. In DNA form, the CDR3 reads TGTGCCAGCAGCGTATCTCCGCAGACTAACTATGGCTACACCTTC. It encodes CASSVSPQTNYGYTF. Full variable domain (outside the CDR3, taken from reference TRBV9 and TRBJ1-2): DSGVTQTPKHLITATGQRVTLRCSPRSGDLSVYWYQQSLDQGLQFLIQYYNGEERAKGNILERFSAQQFPDLHSELNLSSLELGDSALYFCASSVSPQTNYGYTFGSGTRLTVV.

The table lists this clone with a count of one. The CDR3 spells CASRQGENTEAFF. The CDR3 coding sequence is TGTGCCAGTAGACAGGGGGAAAACACTGAAGCTTTCTTT. V is TRBV19 and J is TRBJ1-1; 8 nucleotides match TRBD1. Per the germline V gene, CDR1 is LNHDA and CDR2 is SQIVND (reference sequence). This CDR3 region has 13 residues. Losses at the gene ends were 6 bases for V and 2 bases for J; bases not matched to a gene: 2.

The CDR3 protein is CASSQEGTGWGVQPQHF. The CDR3 DNA sequence: TGCGCCAGCAGCCAAGAGGGGACAGGTTGGGGTGTTCAGCCCCAGCATTTT. The chain recombines TRBV4-1 with TRBJ1-5; 8 bases match TRBD1. Germline loops: CDR1 MGHRA, CDR2 YSYEKL. V shed 0 bases and J 6 bases; nucleotides not matched to a gene: 10. The CDR3 length is 17 residues.

The rearrangement links TRBV6-6 to TRBJ2-5, with 7 positions matching TRBD1. V lost 7 bases, J lost 2 bases, and 4 bases stayed unmatched. The germline CDR1 and CDR2 sequences are MNHNY and SVGAGI (reference sequence). The CDR3 has 13 amino acids. The CDR3 loop reads CASTRGQQETQYF. The CDR3 nucleotides read TGTGCCAGCACCCGGGGACAGCAAGAGACCCAGTACTTC.

This chain joins TRBV5-1 and TRBJ2-7; possible D gene TRBD1, 5 bases. The V and J ends lost 1 base and 3 bases respectively, with 14 bases between them. This CDR3 is 15 amino acids long. From germline, CDR1 is SGHRS and CDR2 YFSETQ. CDR3 nucleotides: TGCGCCAGCAGCTTGTGGCTGGGGCCAGACTACGAGCAGTACTTC. It specifies CASSLWLGPDYEQYF.

This clone was seen only a few times. This chain joins TRBV10-3 and TRBJ2-5, with TRBD2 matching over 10 bases. The CDR3 consists of 17 residues. CDR1 ENHRY and CDR2 SYGVKD come from the germline V gene. Unmatched junction bases numbered 9, after V lost 3 bases and J lost 2 bases. The CDR3 spells CAISDFVTSGVQETQYF. Written as DNA, the CDR3 is TGTGCCATCAGTGACTTCGTCACTAGCGGGGTACAAGAGACCCAGTACTTC.

The chain has TRBV7-3 and TRBJ1-4; tentative D call: TRBD1 (5 bases). This CDR3 has 14 residues. V lost 5 bases, J lost 4 bases, and 11 bases lay in between. Germline V gene sequence: CDR1 SGHTA, CDR2 FQGTGA. Written as DNA, the CDR3 is TGTGCCAGCAGCGACAACAGGCGTAATGAAAAACTGTTTTTT. It specifies CASSDNRRNEKLFF.

The chain links TRBV30 to TRBJ2-6; D is unclear. V gave up 1 base and J gave up 0 bases, with 7 bases separating them. Germline V lookup: CDR1 GTSNPN, CDR2 SVGIG (reference sequence). This CDR3 contains 15 residues. The CDR3 loop is CAWSASGSGANVLTF. The CDR3 DNA reads TGTGCCTGGAGTGCCTCCGGCTCTGGGGCCAACGTCCTGACTTTC.

A word on this clone: A junction boundary mismatches the germline segment, possibly from a read error. V is TRBV7-7 and J is TRBJ2-1; 12 nucleotides line up with TRBD2. CDR3 size: 18 residues. CDR1 is SSHAT and CDR2 is FNYEAQ in the germline V gene (reference sequence). CDR3 DNA: TGTGCTAGCAGCTCATCTCCTGGACTAGCGGGAACATACAATGAGCAGTTCTTC. Its protein product is CASSSSPGLAGTYNEQFF.

The rearrangement links TRBV11-2 to TRBJ1-2, with 9 positions matching TRBD1. CDR3 size: 19 residues. Per the germline V gene, CDR1 is SGHAT and CDR2 is FQNNGV. J lost 1 base, V lost 6 bases, and 18 bases had no gene match. The CDR3 is CASSSLLDRGEKGNYGYTF. CDR3 nucleotide sequence: TGTGCCAGCAGTTCCTTACTAGACAGGGGGGAAAAGGGTAACTATGGCTACACCTTC.

This clone was seen only a few times. One end of the junction varies from germline; a read error may be responsible. This chain connects TRBV7-2 to TRBJ2-1, with 11 bases matching TRBD2. CDR1 and CDR2 (germline): SGHTA, FQGNSA. The CDR3 has 16 amino acids. The CDR3 reads CASSLGRLAGGYDQFF. In nucleotides, the CDR3 is TGTGCCAGCAGCCTTGGGCGGCTAGCGGGAGGTTATGATCAGTTCTTC.

The V gene is TRBV15, the J gene TRBJ2-7; 8 bases line up with TRBD1. J lost 1 base, V lost 1 base, and 3 bases had no gene match. Germline-derived CDR1 and CDR2 are LNHNV and YYDKDF (reference sequence). The CDR3 totals 15 residues. The CDR3, as DNA: TGTGCCACCAGCAGAGGACAGGGGCGATCCTACGAGCAGTACTTC. Its protein product is CATSRGQGRSYEQYF.

The table lists this clone with a few counts. V is TRBV28 and J is TRBJ1-2; no clear D gene. V lost 2 bases to trimming and J lost 0 bases, with 7 bases between them. CDR1 and CDR2 from the germline V gene are MDHEN and SYDVKM. The CDR3 has 14 amino acids. As DNA, the CDR3 is TGTGCCAGCAGTTTAGACACAGCTAACTATGGCTACACCTTC. Translating gives CASSLDTANYGYTF.

This clone turned up a few times. This chain links TRBV6-5 with TRBJ2-1, with no clear D. CDR3 length: 10 amino acids. Germline lookup yields CDR1 MNHEY and CDR2 SVGAGI. Trimming pared 5 bases from V and 8 bases from J, leaving 4 bases between. The CDR3 reads CASSIYEQFF. CDR3 in DNA: TGTGCCAGCAGTATATATGAGCAGTTCTTC.

The rearrangement links TRBV27 to TRBJ1-1; tentatively, D is TRBD1 (6 bases). V lost 6 bases, J lost 1 base, and 15 bases lay in between. CDR1 and CDR2 from the germline V gene are MNHEY and SMNVEV (reference sequence). This CDR3 spans 15 amino acids. The CDR3 spells CASSQAQGRNTEAFF. Written as DNA, the CDR3 is TGTGCCAGCAGCCAGGCCCAGGGGAGGAACACTGAAGCTTTCTTT.

The V and J genes are TRBV5-1 and TRBJ2-7, with 8 nucleotides matching TRBD1. The junction had 3 bases not matched to a gene; V was cut back by 4 bases and J by 6 bases. CDR1 and CDR2 from the germline V gene are SGHRS and YFSETQ. The CDR3 is 12 residues long. The CDR3 DNA sequence: TGCGCCAGCAGCACAACAGGGGGCGAGCAGTACTTC. Translated: CASSTTGGEQYF.

The CDR3 DNA reads TGCGCCAGCAGCTTCGGGGGTAAGGGAACAGATACGCAGTATTTT. Encoded protein: CASSFGGKGTDTQYF. The V gene is TRBV5-1, the J gene TRBJ2-3; maybe TRBD2 (6 bases). V was trimmed by 2 bases and J by 3 bases, leaving 13 bases between them. Germline lookup yields CDR1 SGHRS and CDR2 YFSETQ. This CDR3 spans 15 amino acids.

V is TRBV5-1 and J is TRBJ2-5; 10 bases are a match to TRBD1. V lost 3 bases, J lost 4 bases, and 9 bases stayed unmatched. This CDR3 contains 16 residues. From germline, CDR1 is SGHRS and CDR2 YFSETQ. The CDR3 reads CASSSAGTGVGETQYF. Written as DNA, the CDR3 is TGCGCCAGCAGCTCCGCCGGGACAGGGGTTGGAGAGACCCAGTACTTC.

The V gene is TRBV30, the J gene TRBJ2-1; no reliable D call. CDR1 is GTSNPN and CDR2 is SVGIG in the germline V gene (reference sequence). There are 12 residues in the CDR3. V was clipped by 2 bases and J by 15 bases, with 17 bases between them. The CDR3 is CAWSPSRGTGFF. CDR3 sequence (DNA): TGTGCCTGGAGTCCCTCCCGAGGCACGGGGTTCTTC.

This chain links TRBV6-1 with TRBJ2-1, with TRBD1 identical over 7 bases. The CDR3 extends over 15 amino acids. The V gene end was trimmed by 5 bases and the J gene end by 8 bases; junction bases not matched to a gene: 12. CDR1 is MNHNS and CDR2 is SASEGT in the germline V gene. CDR3 amino acids: CASSPGTARGDEQFF. The CDR3 DNA reads as TGTGCCAGCAGTCCCGGGACAGCGAGGGGCGATGAGCAGTTCTTC.

The chain couples TRBV11-2 to TRBJ2-2; 13 bases match TRBD2. Germline CDR1 reads SGHAT; CDR2 reads FQNNGV. This CDR3 is built from 19 residues. The V gene end was trimmed by 0 bases and the J gene end by 5 bases; junction bases not matched to a gene: 9. The CDR3 sequence: CASSLDPQLAGGPTGELFF. The CDR3 region has the DNA TGTGCCAGCAGCTTAGATCCCCAACTAGCGGGAGGGCCTACCGGGGAGCTGTTTTTT.